This TCR beta chain stems from a study of cytomegalovirus exposure and HLA in healthy donors. This clone was observed a handful of times. Its antigen is as yet unknown. Study-wide points: The sole available immune exposure information was CMV serostatus.

Both 60 Vbeta primers and 13 Jbeta primers went into the PCR. The protocol was immunoSEQ multiplex PCR, while the TCRdb copy is restricted to in-frame clones and leaves out a portion. The sample records approximately 190,000 clones, more than 9.5% being singletons. The germline CDR1 and CDR2 sequences are ENHRY and SYGVKD. Losses at the gene ends were 6 bases for V and 3 bases for J; bases not matched to a gene: 6. The CDR3 contains 15 residues. The chain uses TRBV10-3 and TRBJ1-5; TRBD1 aligns across 9 bases. This TCR was recovered from a man in his fifties in good health and CMV-seropositive. Sequencing used PBMCs. The CDR3 DNA is TGTGCCATCAGCGCGGGACAGGGTTCCAATCAGCCCCAGCATTTT. It yields the protein CAISAGQGSNQPQHF.